The clone carrying this T cell receptor beta chain was recorded only once. Its antigen is as yet unknown. CD8+CD57+ cell expansion, shown by flow cytometry, had occurred in the patients selected for sequencing. With no exception, the patients had severe acquired aplastic anemia. None of the patients had been given any therapy when their blood was sampled. The source of the sample is a study of CD8+CD57+ T cells in acquired aplastic anemia. Study information: Sorted CD4+ and CD8+ cells gave a mean 3.2 ug DNA, range roughly 0.19 to 27.4 ug.

Genomic DNA, serving as template, underwent TCR beta VDJ and CDR3 profiling. One entry per CDR3 protein results from TCRdb running MiXCR on the reads. The data hold some 150,000 distinct CDR3 sequences, with about 70% observed a single time. CDR1 is MNHNY, CDR2 SVGAGI, per germline (reference sequence). CDR3 length: 17 amino acids. The ends lost 2 bases at V and 7 bases at J; junction bases unmatched: 11. Study observations and caveats: Patients and controls were found to share 25 to 30 CD8+ CDR3 sequences.

This clonotype was sampled from a human donor with aplastic anemia. This chain links TRBV6-6 with TRBJ1-6, with 7 bases aligning to TRBD1. The sample taken for sequencing was sorted CD4+, CD8+, or CD8+CD57+ T cells (not recorded which) from PBMCs. The CDR3 nucleotides are TGTGCCAGCAGTTACCTGCCGGGACAGATTAGCAATTCACCCCTCCACTTT. This codes for CASSYLPGQISNSPLHF.